This entry lists 12 T cell receptor beta chains sequenced from one sample in a study of technical replicates of blood from several donors. Data came from immunoSEQ multiplex PCR; TCRdb stores just in-frame clones and leaves some out. The sample shows about 81,000 clones, 75% to 90% of them seen only once. Sample: PBMCs. Receptors originate from a human donor in good health. Some clones in this sample may be carry-over from other donors' samples.

The CDR3 DNA sequence: TGTGCCAGCAGCTTGGGGGACAGGGTCTATGGCTACACCTTC. This sequence encodes CASSLGDRVYGYTF. The chain couples TRBV7-9 to TRBJ1-2; 9 bases match TRBD1. The CDR3 is made up of 14 amino acids. Germline loops: CDR1 SEHNR, CDR2 FQNEAQ (reference sequence). V dropped 3 bases and J dropped 4; count of bases not matched to a gene: 3.

V and J are TRBV7-9 and TRBJ2-3, with a tentative D call TRBD2 (6 bases). This CDR3 spans 15 amino acids. Trimming removed 7 bases from V and 0 bases from J, with 14 bases in between. The germline CDR1 and CDR2 sequences are SEHNR and FQNEAQ (reference sequence). CDR3 sequence: CASTPGGDSTDTQYF. The CDR3 nucleotides read TGTGCCAGCACCCCGGGCGGGGACAGCACAGATACGCAGTATTTT.

This clone was seen just once. The chain combines TRBV18 with TRBJ2-2; TRBD1 might be the D (5 bases). The V gene lost 2 bases and the J gene lost 0 bases, with 13 bases spanning the gap. Germline CDR1 KGHSH, CDR2 LQKENI. This CDR3 spans 17 amino acids. The CDR3 loop is CASSPYYRKANTGELFF. The CDR3 DNA is TGTGCCAGCTCACCATATTACAGGAAAGCGAACACCGGGGAGCTGTTTTTT.

In nucleotides, the CDR3 is TGTGCCAGCAGTGAAGACACCTCTAACTATGGCTACACCTTC. This codes for CASSEDTSNYGYTF. The rearrangement uses TRBV6-1 and TRBJ1-2; D call uncertain. V lost 1 base and J lost 0, with 6 bases in between. The length of the CDR3 is 14 residues. Germline CDR1 is MNHNS and CDR2 is SASEGT.

This clone appeared a few times. The rearrangement links TRBV19 to TRBJ2-5; TRBD2 agrees at 8 bases. Germline lookup yields CDR1 LNHDA and CDR2 SQIVND (reference sequence). CDR3 length equals 13 residues. After removal of 7 bases from V and 0 bases from J, the junction contained 1 base not matched to a gene. The CDR3 here is CASTSGYQETQYF. CDR3 in DNA: TGTGCCAGTACTAGCGGGTACCAAGAGACCCAGTACTTC.

The sample holds one count of this clone. This rearrangement joins TRBV6-4 to TRBJ2-3; 10 nucleotides align to TRBD2. This CDR3 contains 15 residues. The V and J ends lost 10 bases and 5 bases, in that order; junction bases with no gene match: 12. Germline CDR1 is MRHNA and CDR2 is SNTAGT. The CDR3 protein is CATAPAGGLRDTQYF. The CDR3 DNA follows: TGTGCCACCGCGCCAGCGGGGGGGCTGAGAGATACGCAGTATTTT.

This rearrangement joins TRBV5-4 to TRBJ1-5; TRBD1 might be the D (5 bases). Germline loops: CDR1 SGHNT, CDR2 YYREEE (reference sequence). V was clipped by 0 bases and J by 3 bases, with 10 bases between them. This CDR3 has 15 residues. The CDR3 here is CASSLGPDTNQPQHF. The CDR3 DNA is TGTGCCAGCAGCTTGGGGCCGGACACCAATCAGCCCCAGCATTTT.

The rearrangement uses TRBV6-5 and TRBJ1-6; no clear D gene. Per the germline V gene, CDR1 is MNHEY and CDR2 is SVGAGI. V dropped 4 bases and J dropped 10 bases, with 17 bases sitting between them. This CDR3 region has 15 residues. CDR3 sequence (DNA): TGTGCCAGCAGTTTACGCCGGCGTGAGGGATCACCCCTCCACTTT. As protein: CASSLRRREGSPLHF.

This clone was seen once. The rearrangement links TRBV2 to TRBJ2-2; 15 nucleotides align to TRBD2. V gave up 7 bases and J gave up 1 base; unmatched junction bases: 4. Germline values: CDR1 SNHLY, CDR2 FYNNEI. CDR3 length equals 17 residues. CDR3 nucleotide sequence: TGTGCCAGCACTGAGGGACTAGCGGGGGGGAACACCGGGGAGCTGTTTTTT. This codes for CASTEGLAGGNTGELFF.

The genes are TRBV6-5 and TRBJ2-3, with 12 bases lining up with TRBD2. Germline V gives CDR1 MNHEY, CDR2 SVGAGI. The J segment lost 3 bases and the V segment lost 8 bases, leaving 6 bases of the junction unmatched. The CDR3 is made up of 15 amino acids. The CDR3 sequence is CASRTSGRRTDTQYF. DNA for the CDR3: TGTGCCAGCCGTACTAGCGGGAGGCGGACAGATACGCAGTATTTT.

This clone was seen a handful of times. The germline gene is not matched at one end of the junction; a read error may be the cause. The chain combines TRBV6-5 with TRBJ2-3, with TRBD2 matching over 7 bases. Germline CDR1 reads MNHEY; CDR2 reads SVGAGI. The CDR3 has 15 residues. The CDR3 loop is CASSDSSGGADTQYF. In nucleotides, the CDR3 is TGTGCCAGCAGTGACTCGAGTGGGGGGGCAGATACGCAGTATTTT.

The V gene is TRBV5-4, the J gene TRBJ2-5, with 7 bases lining up with TRBD1. Germline V CDR1 and CDR2: SGHNT, YYREEE (reference sequence). V was clipped by 0 bases and J by 4 bases; unmatched bases: 3. The CDR3 extends over 14 amino acids. CDR3 coding DNA: TGTGCCAGCAGCTTGGCCCAGGGGGTAGAGACCCAGTACTTC. Residues: CASSLAQGVETQYF.